This T cell receptor beta chain was sequenced for a study of control samples from healthy donors and cancer patients (TCRdb year 2020). Receptors were amplified or captured by the immunoSEQ multiplex PCR assay. TCRdb holds this immuneACCESS table with in-frame rearrangements only. Some clones are missing; in checked studies, unresolved V genes explain under half, and the rest has no known cause. In all, the sample holds about 75,000 clones, and around four fifths of those were seen once. The top ten constitute more than 13% of the sample. Concerning this clone: What this receptor recognizes is not known. No base qualities exist here, and no much larger clone lies one base off it.

The germline V gene yields SGHTA for CDR1 and FQGNSA for CDR2. The CDR3 holds 16 amino acids from the cysteine to the phenylalanine. Here the CDR3 DNA is all that survives: 48 bases in frame from base 1. V is pruned by 5 bases and J by 2 bases, leaving 8 bases of the junction without a gene match. The material sequenced was blood. The sequence was collected from a man in his forties or fifties in good health. Rearrangement joined TRBV7-2 to TRBJ2-3, and 9 junctional nucleotides match TRBD2. This receptor has the CDR3 CASSPRTSADTDTQYF. The sequenced DNA: TGTGCCAGCAGCCCACGGACTAGCGCGGACACAGATACGCAGTATTTT. Extended through the reference TRBV7-2 and TRBJ2-3 proteins, this CDR3 yields the full variable domain: GAGVSQSPSNKVTEKGKDVELRCDPISGHTALYWYRQSLGQGLEFLIYFQGNSAPDKSGLPSDRFSAERTGGSVSTLTIQRTQQEDSAVYLCASSPRTSADTDTQYFGPGTRLTVL.